A single sample gave rise to the 19 T cell receptor beta chains below, sequenced in a study of CD8+CD57+ T cells in acquired aplastic anemia. The use of genomic DNA as template underpinned the TCR beta VDJ and CDR3 profiling. TCRdb independently ran MiXCR on the reads; one entry per CDR3 protein. The data contain about 160,000 distinct CDR3 sequences, around 40% of them singletons. Sequencing was done on a sample of sorted CD4+, CD8+, or CD8+CD57+ T cells (not recorded which) from PBMCs. These receptors came from a human donor in good health.

This clonotype was counted at least ten times. CDR3 sequence (DNA): TGTGCTAGTGCCTTTGGGCAGGTGAATCAGCCCCAGCATTTT. Translating gives CASAFGQVNQPQHF. The rearrangement joins TRBV12-5 to TRBJ1-5, with D uncertain. The CDR3 is made up of 14 amino acids. CDR1 is LGHNT, CDR2 FRNRAP, per germline. V was pared by 7 bases and J by 4 bases, with 14 bases between.

The chain carries TRBV7-2 and TRBJ2-5; D uncertain. The germline CDR1 and CDR2 sequences are SGHTA and FQGNSA. The CDR3 covers 16 residues. Deletions cut 9 bases from V and 3 bases from J, with 23 bases between. The CDR3 spells CASSPTLPSGKETQYF. The CDR3 region has the DNA TGTGCCAGTAGTCCAACCCTGCCCAGTGGGAAAGAGACCCAGTACTTC.

V and J are TRBV5-1 and TRBJ2-5; D is tentatively TRBD1 or TRBD2 (5 bases each). V dropped 0 bases and J dropped 4 bases, with 16 bases sitting between them. Germline loops: CDR1 SGHRS, CDR2 YFSETQ. There are 16 residues in the CDR3. CDR3 in DNA: TGCGCCAGCAGCTTGGGGGCCGGGACGCGAGCAGAGACCCAGTACTTC. Protein sequence: CASSLGAGTRAETQYF.

The chain has TRBV19 and TRBJ1-5; 9 bases are a match to TRBD1. This CDR3 contains 16 residues. V shed 3 bases, J shed 7 bases, and the junction held 10 bases outside the gene matches. Germline assignment: CDR1 LNHDA and CDR2 SQIVND (reference sequence). CDR3 region: CASSMGTGMGGQPQHF. DNA for the CDR3: TGTGCCAGTAGTATGGGGACAGGGATGGGTGGGCAGCCCCAGCATTTT.

The J gene is TRBJ1-6, the V gene TRBV28; D gene unclear. The CDR3 is made up of 14 amino acids. CDR1 is MDHEN and CDR2 is SYDVKM in the germline V gene. Trimming removed 5 bases from V and 6 bases from J, with 11 bases in between. DNA of the CDR3: TGTGCCAGCAGTCGGGCAGGCCTTAATTCACCCCTCCACTTT. Translating gives CASSRAGLNSPLHF.

The table lists this clonotype with many counts. The CDR3: CASSSISDTEAFF. The CDR3 DNA is TGTGCCAGCAGCTCGATTTCAGACACTGAAGCTTTCTTT. This chain connects TRBV5-6 to TRBJ1-1; D not certain. V was cut by 3 bases and J by 3 bases, with 9 bases left in between. Germline assignment: CDR1 SGHDT and CDR2 YYEEEE. The CDR3 is 13 amino acids.

This clonotype was found many times. The rearrangement joins TRBV12-3 or TRBV12-4 to TRBJ1-1; 9 bases agree with TRBD1. The junction had 10 bases not matched to a gene; V was cut back by 6 bases and J by 5 bases. This CDR3 comprises 15 residues. CDR3 sequence (DNA): TGTGCCAGCAGCAAAACAGGGGGCACGAGAACTGAAGCTTTCTTT. Protein product: CASSKTGGTRTEAFF.

The chain has TRBV20-1 and TRBJ2-1; a possible D gene is TRBD2 (6 bases). Germline V gene sequence: CDR1 DFQATT, CDR2 SNEGSKA (reference sequence). With 6 bases removed from V and 9 bases from J, the gap between germline ends came to 15 bases. The CDR3 is 12 residues long. DNA of the CDR3: TGCAGTGCCCATTACACTAGCTTTGAGCAGTTCTTC. Translation gives CSAHYTSFEQFF.

This rearrangement joins TRBV10-1 to TRBJ2-1; 9 nucleotides align to TRBD2. The CDR3 runs to 16 residues. Germline-derived CDR1 and CDR2 are WNHNN and SYGVQD (reference sequence). V was pared by 5 bases and J by 8 bases, with 13 bases of the junction left unmatched. The CDR3 nucleotides read TGCGCCAGCAGTTCCCAGATAGCGGGAGTAGGGTATGAGCAGTTCTTC. Translation: CASSSQIAGVGYEQFF.

The gene calls are TRBV29-1 and TRBJ1-1; 8 bases fit TRBD1. Losses at the gene ends were 7 bases for V and 2 bases for J; bases not matched to a gene: 6. From germline, CDR1 is SQVTM and CDR2 ANQGSEA. The CDR3 length is 13 residues. The CDR3 region has the DNA TGCAGCGGCGAGGGACAGGCAAACACTGAAGCTTTCTTT. Its protein is CSGEGQANTEAFF.

In its sample, this clonotype was seen many times. This rearrangement joins TRBV20-1 to TRBJ1-5; D uncertain. The germline V gene has CDR1 DFQATT and CDR2 SNEGSKA (reference sequence). This CDR3 is 14 amino acids long. The CDR3 reads CSVKWGDSNQPQHF. The CDR3 DNA reads as TGCAGCGTCAAGTGGGGAGATAGCAATCAGCCCCAGCATTTT.

Many counts were recorded for this clonotype. The V call is TRBV6-6, the J call TRBJ1-2, with D uncertain. The CDR3 covers 14 residues. The ends were cut back, 0 bases at V and 7 bases at J, with 12 bases in the middle. CDR1 MNHNY and CDR2 SVGAGI come from the germline V gene (reference sequence). This chain's CDR3 is CASSYSLSDGGYTF. CDR3 DNA: TGTGCCAGCAGTTACTCCCTCTCGGACGGTGGCTACACCTTC.

This clonotype came up many times. The junction shows a germline mismatch at one end, possibly a read error. The J gene is TRBJ2-5, the V gene TRBV7-7, with D perhaps matching TRBD1 (6 bases). The CDR3 is made up of 16 amino acids. Per germline, CDR1 SSHAT and CDR2 FNYEAQ (reference sequence). For the CDR3, the DNA is TGTGCTAGCAGCCCCTGGACAGCAGACTACCAAGAGACCCAGTACTTC. Translation gives CASSPWTADYQETQYF.

Ten or more counts support this clonotype. The chain joins TRBV7-2 to TRBJ2-1; TRBD2 agrees at 12 bases. The V gene end was trimmed by 6 bases and the J gene end by 8 bases; junction bases not matched to a gene: 5. CDR3 size: 14 residues. Germline V gene data show CDR1 as SGHTA and CDR2 as FQGNSA. The CDR3 DNA reads as TGTGCCAGCAGTCTAGCGGGGGGGCCCTATGAGCAGTTCTTC. Translation: CASSLAGGPYEQFF.

The chain links TRBV10-2 to TRBJ1-6; TRBD1 might be the D (5 bases). CDR3 size: 16 residues. V lost 0 bases and J 7 bases, leaving 13 bases between the germline ends. The germline CDR1 and CDR2 sequences are WSHSY and SAAADI. CDR3: CASSESSRVVNSPLHF. The DNA of the CDR3 is TGCGCCAGCAGTGAGTCTTCCAGGGTAGTGAATTCACCCCTCCACTTT.

This clonotype was counted many times. CDR3 in amino acids: CASRTGANYGYTF. CDR3 in DNA: TGTGCCAGTCGGACAGGGGCTAACTATGGCTACACCTTC. The chain couples TRBV19 to TRBJ1-2; 9 nucleotides agree with TRBD1. The CDR3 has 13 amino acids. The V segment lost 8 bases and the J segment 0 bases; nucleotides outside the gene matches: 1. CDR1 and CDR2 from the germline V gene are LNHDA and SQIVND (reference sequence).

This clonotype came up many times. This sequence joins TRBV5-8 and TRBJ1-5; the match to TRBD1 covers 8 bases. CDR1 and CDR2 (germline): SGHTS, YDEGEE. V gave up 4 bases and J gave up 6 bases; unmatched junction bases: 0. The CDR3 is 12 residues long. The CDR3 sequence: CASSGQGQPQHF. CDR3 nucleotide sequence: TGTGCCAGCAGCGGACAGGGTCAGCCCCAGCATTTT.

The chain combines TRBV9 with TRBJ2-7, with D perhaps matching TRBD1 or TRBD2 (5 bases each). The CDR3 runs 14 residues. V was clipped by 4 bases and J by 0 bases, with 11 bases between them. CDR1 and CDR2 (germline): SGDLS, YYNGEE. The CDR3 sequence: CASSPGRSSYEQYF. The CDR3 nucleotides read TGTGCCAGCAGCCCGGGACGGAGCTCCTACGAGCAGTACTTC.

V is TRBV20-1 and J is TRBJ2-7; 10 bases agree with TRBD1. Germline V gene data show CDR1 as DFQATT and CDR2 as SNEGSKA (reference sequence). V lost 2 bases, J lost 7 bases, and 8 bases stayed unmatched. CDR3 length: 14 amino acids. The CDR3 sequence is CSARRGGTGVEQYF. CDR3 bases: TGCAGTGCTAGAAGGGGCGGGACAGGGGTGGAGCAGTACTTC.